The 31 T cell receptor beta chains listed next were all sequenced from one sample in a study of blood T cell repertoires in COVID-19. This table comes from immunoSEQ multiplex PCR, and its TCRdb copy is limited to in-frame clones, with some not included. The sample lists some 290,000 clones, approximately 81% occurring once. Sequencing was carried out using peripheral blood. The receptors were gathered from a woman aged 55-69 years with active or convalescent COVID-19.

The rearrangement links TRBV27 to TRBJ1-2; D uncertain. Germline V gene sequence: CDR1 MNHEY, CDR2 SMNVEV (reference sequence). The CDR3 loop spans 15 amino acids. The V end lost 4 bases, the J end lost 4 bases, and 16 bases lay between the germline ends. CDR3 sequence reads: CASSSSGGPRYGYTF. For the CDR3, the DNA is TGTGCCAGCAGTTCTTCCGGAGGGCCTCGCTATGGCTACACCTTC.

The chain has TRBV6-5 and TRBJ2-3; TRBD1 aligns across 9 bases. CDR3 length: 14 residues. With V trimmed by 6 bases and J by 5 bases, 6 bases remained unmatched. Germline values: CDR1 MNHEY, CDR2 SVGAGI. For the CDR3, the DNA is TGTGCCAGCAGGGTCGGGACAGGGCAAGATACGCAGTATTTT. Its protein product is CASRVGTGQDTQYF.

This clone was seen ten or more times. The chain is built from TRBV6-2 or TRBV6-3 and TRBJ2-5, with no clear D. This CDR3 region has 17 residues. The germline CDR1 and CDR2 sequences are MNHEY and SVGEGT. Trimming stripped 2 bases from V and 0 bases from J, with 16 bases between. CDR3 in DNA: TGTGCCAGCAGTTACCAAACGAGACAAACGTACCAAGAGACCCAGTACTTC. Its translation: CASSYQTRQTYQETQYF.

V usage is TRBV18 and J usage is TRBJ1-2; 8 bases line up with TRBD1. With 5 bases clipped from V and 4 bases from J, the junction kept 6 bases outside the gene matches. The germline CDR1 and CDR2 sequences are KGHSH and LQKENI. The CDR3 totals 14 residues. Here the CDR3 reads CASSAQGAGYGYTF. CDR3 nucleotides: TGTGCCAGCTCAGCCCAGGGGGCCGGCTATGGCTACACCTTC.

The rearrangement uses TRBV27 and TRBJ2-7; D is undetermined. The CDR3 covers 12 residues. Per germline, CDR1 MNHEY and CDR2 SMNVEV (reference sequence). The V and J ends lost 6 bases and 3 bases respectively, with 9 bases between them. The CDR3 region is CASSRRGYEQYF. The CDR3 bases are TGTGCCAGCAGCCGAAGAGGCTACGAGCAGTACTTC.

The chain recombines TRBV3-1 (or the pseudogene TRBV3-2) with TRBJ1-5; D is undetermined. The CDR3 runs 13 residues. V was pared by 0 bases and J by 6 bases, with 6 bases between. Germline assignment: CDR1 LGHDT and CDR2 YNNKEL (reference sequence). CDR3 sequence (DNA): TGTGCCAGCAGCCAAGACGGTACTCAGCCCCAGCATTTT. It specifies CASSQDGTQPQHF.

The chain couples TRBV5-6 to TRBJ1-2; D may be TRBD1 (5 bases). Germline CDR1 and CDR2: SGHDT and YYEEEE. The CDR3 runs to 11 residues. The V and J ends lost 0 bases and 11 bases respectively, with 8 bases between them. The CDR3 reads CASSLDRTYTF. In nucleotides, the CDR3 is TGTGCCAGCAGCTTGGACCGGACATACACCTTC. Based on the CDR3 plus reference TRBV5-6 and TRBJ1-2, the full variable domain is DAGVTQSPTHLIKTRGQQVTLRCSPKSGHDTVSWYQQALGQGPQFIFQYYEEEERQRGNFPDRFSGHQFPNYSSELNVNALLLGDSALYLCASSLDRTYTFGSGTRLTVV.

This chain links TRBV19 with TRBJ1-1; D perhaps matches TRBD1 (6 bases). Germline V gene sequence: CDR1 LNHDA, CDR2 SQIVND (reference sequence). Trimming took off 6 bases at V and 7 bases at J, with 27 bases between the two ends. The CDR3 runs 17 residues. CDR3 nucleotide sequence: TGTGCCAGTAGCCCATCGGGGGGGGCCCTCCGGTTGGGTGAAGCTTTCTTT. This translates into CASSPSGGALRLGEAFF.

The V gene is TRBV6-6, the J gene TRBJ1-4, with D possibly being TRBD1 (6 bases). CDR3 length equals 16 residues. V shed 5 bases and J shed 5 bases, with 18 bases lying between them. Per germline, CDR1 MNHNY and CDR2 SVGAGI (reference sequence). The CDR3 is CASSTPNRAYNEKLFF. In DNA, the CDR3 is TGTGCCAGCAGTACCCCAAACAGGGCTTACAATGAAAAACTGTTTTTT.

The rearrangement joins TRBV12-3 or TRBV12-4 to TRBJ1-3, with D possibly TRBD1 on 6 matching bases. CDR3 length: 11 amino acids. Trimming cost V 5 bases and J 9 bases, with 8 bases left between them. CDR3 loop: CASSRTVTIYF. CDR3 bases: TGTGCCAGCAGTCGGACAGTCACCATATATTTT.

CDR3 region: CASSLTVYSNQPQHF. DNA of the CDR3: TGTGCCAGCAGCTTAACAGTCTATAGCAATCAGCCCCAGCATTTT. V usage is TRBV7-2 and J usage is TRBJ1-5; no reliable D call. The V gene lost 2 bases and the J gene lost 0 bases, with 8 bases spanning the gap. Germline CDR1 is SGHTA and CDR2 is FQGNSA. The CDR3 totals 15 residues.

This clone came up once. J is TRBJ1-1 and V is TRBV7-9; no definite D call. The CDR3 has 14 residues. Trimming removed 2 bases at V and 0 bases at J, with 7 bases between. Germline V gene lookup returns CDR1 SEHNR and CDR2 FQNEAQ (reference sequence). The DNA of the CDR3 is TGTGCCAGCAGCTTAAAAGCGTTGAACACTGAAGCTTTCTTT. Translation gives CASSLKALNTEAFF. Supplemented by reference TRBV7-9 and TRBJ1-1, the full variable domain reads DTGVSQNPRHKITKRGQNVTFRCDPISEHNRLYWYRQTLGQGPEFLTYFQNEAQLEKSRLLSDRFSAERPKGSFSTLEIQRTEQGDSAMYLCASSLKALNTEAFFGQGTRLTVV.

The chain carries TRBV4-1 and TRBJ2-2; 12 nucleotides align to TRBD2. From germline, CDR1 is MGHRA and CDR2 YSYEKL. V shed 3 bases, J shed 9 bases, and the junction held 5 bases outside the gene matches. The CDR3 contains 15 residues. The CDR3 DNA sequence: TGCGCCAGCAGCCAGACTAGCGGGGGAACCCGGGAGCTGTTTTTT. Translated: CASSQTSGGTRELFF.

This rearrangement joins TRBV30 to TRBJ2-1; D gene ambiguous. This CDR3 comprises 14 residues. Between the trimmed V and J ends, which lost 3 bases and 4 bases, there was a span of 13 bases. Germline loops: CDR1 GTSNPN, CDR2 SVGIG (reference sequence). In nucleotides, the CDR3 is TGTGCCTGGAGCAACTCACCGGGTTACAATGAGCAGTTCTTC. Amino acids: CAWSNSPGYNEQFF.

The chain carries TRBV10-3 and TRBJ2-1; D might be TRBD2 (5 bases). The V and J ends lost 0 bases and 5 bases respectively, with 5 bases between them. Germline V CDR1 and CDR2: ENHRY, SYGVKD. This CDR3 is 13 amino acids long. CDR3 sequence reads: CAISESGDNEQFF. DNA of the CDR3: TGTGCCATCAGTGAGTCGGGAGACAATGAGCAGTTCTTC.

The genes are TRBV7-3 and TRBJ2-5, with D hard to call. The V gene lost 2 bases and the J gene lost 1 base, with 8 bases spanning the gap. Germline V gives CDR1 SGHTA, CDR2 FQGTGA. This CDR3 contains 14 residues. The CDR3 DNA reads TGTGCCAGCAGCTTATCCAGTACCCAAGAGACCCAGTACTTC. It is translated as CASSLSSTQETQYF.

J is TRBJ2-3 and V is TRBV7-3, with 10 bases lining up with TRBD2. The junction had 6 bases not matched to a gene; V was cut back by 5 bases and J by 7 bases. The length of the CDR3 is 14 residues. Germline lookup yields CDR1 SGHTA and CDR2 FQGTGA. CDR3 bases: TGTGCCAGCAGCCCAGCGGGGGGGCCAAATACGCAGTATTTT. Translation gives CASSPAGGPNTQYF.

Comment on this clone: Other nucleotide sequences from this sample produce the same CDR3. This chain joins TRBV27 and TRBJ1-1; possibly TRBD1 for D (6 bases). V lost 3 bases, J lost 0 bases, and 8 bases lay in between. Germline CDR1 and CDR2: MNHEY and SMNVEV (reference sequence). This CDR3 has 14 residues. The CDR3 sequence: CASSLTGLNTEAFF. DNA of the CDR3: TGTGCCAGCAGTTTGACAGGCTTGAACACTGAAGCTTTCTTT.

This sequence joins TRBV18 and TRBJ2-1; no clear D gene. The CDR3 is 15 residues long. CDR1 is KGHSH and CDR2 is LQKENI in the germline V gene. V was clipped by 3 bases and J by 4 bases, with 13 bases between them. In nucleotides, the CDR3 is TGTGCCAGCTCACCGACACCTATTCAGTACAATGAGCAGTTCTTC. It encodes CASSPTPIQYNEQFF.

The chain combines TRBV29-1 with TRBJ2-1, with 14 bases lining up with TRBD2. The germline V gene encodes CDR1 SQVTM and CDR2 ANQGSEA. V lost 0 bases, J lost 6 bases, and 7 bases stayed unmatched. The CDR3 is 17 residues long. The CDR3 DNA is TGCAGCGTTGAAGACGATGGACTAGCGGGGGGTTCCAATGAGCAGTTCTTC. Amino acids: CSVEDDGLAGGSNEQFF.

The chain joins TRBV11-3 to TRBJ2-1; 8 positions match TRBD1. The V and J ends lost 4 bases and 7 bases, in that order; junction bases with no gene match: 3. Germline V gives CDR1 SGHNT, CDR2 YENEEA. The CDR3 has 13 amino acids. The CDR3: CASSSWDRNEQFF. Here the CDR3 DNA reads TGTGCCAGCAGCTCCTGGGACAGGAATGAGCAGTTCTTC.

The CDR3 nucleotides read TGTGCCAGCAGCCCTCCGGACACCCATAACTATGGCTACACCTTC. This gives the protein CASSPPDTHNYGYTF. The J gene is TRBJ1-2, the V gene TRBV16; D is possibly TRBD1 (5 bases). Trimming pared 4 bases from V and 1 base from J, leaving 13 bases between. The CDR3 runs 15 residues. In germline, CDR1 is KGHSY, CDR2 FQNENV.

The rearrangement links TRBV27 to TRBJ1-5; D not resolved. This CDR3 region has 14 residues. The germline gives CDR1 MNHEY, CDR2 SMNVEV (reference sequence). V shed 2 bases and J shed 1 base, with 6 bases lying between them. The CDR3, as DNA: TGTGCCAGCAGTTTAGCCGGGAGCAATCAGCCCCAGCATTTT. It is translated as CASSLAGSNQPQHF.

This chain connects TRBV5-5 to TRBJ2-1; TRBD2 agrees at 8 bases. This CDR3 has 15 amino acids. V lost 1 base and J lost 8; bases outside the gene matches: 8. CDR1 is SGHKS, CDR2 YYEKEE, per germline (reference sequence). The CDR3 sequence is CASSLRRGVGHEQFF. For the CDR3, the DNA is TGTGCCAGCAGCTTGCGGCGGGGGGTCGGTCATGAGCAGTTCTTC.

On this clone: A much bigger clone sits one base away, suggesting this may be a read error. The rearrangement uses TRBV28 and TRBJ1-1; 9 nucleotides match TRBD1. CDR3 length: 14 amino acids. Germline assignment: CDR1 MDHEN and CDR2 SYDVKM. V was pared by 5 bases and J by 5 bases, with 6 bases of the junction left unmatched. This CDR3 is CASSPGQGRTEAFF. Here the CDR3 DNA reads TGTGCCAGCAGTCCGGGACAGGGTAGGACTGAAGCTTTCTTT.

The sample holds a few counts of this clone. The chain joins TRBV19 to TRBJ2-3, with D perhaps TRBD2 (5 bases). CDR3 length: 14 amino acids. Trimming stripped 5 bases from V and 3 bases from J, with 12 bases between. From germline, CDR1 is LNHDA and CDR2 SQIVND (reference sequence). The CDR3 DNA follows: TGTGCCAGTAGTGCGGAGTCGGGGACAGATACGCAGTATTTT. It specifies CASSAESGTDTQYF.

CDR3 bases: TGTGCCAGCAGCTTCGCGGGGGGGCATGGGGCCAACGTCCTGACTTTC. Translation gives CASSFAGGHGANVLTF. The chain links TRBV7-9 to TRBJ2-6; 9 nucleotides line up with TRBD2. CDR1 and CDR2 from the germline V gene are SEHNR and FQNEAQ (reference sequence). The length of the CDR3 is 16 residues. V was clipped by 3 bases and J by 3 bases; unmatched bases: 3.

Note on this clone: The identical CDR3 is also encoded by other nucleotide sequences in the sample. The J gene is TRBJ1-1, the V gene TRBV12-5; D not resolved. Trimming stripped 0 bases from V and 4 bases from J, with 6 bases between. Germline V gene lookup returns CDR1 LGHNT and CDR2 FRNRAP. This CDR3 is built from 13 residues. Here the CDR3 reads CASGLVGVTEAFF. The CDR3 coding sequence is TGTGCTAGTGGTTTGGTGGGAGTCACTGAAGCTTTCTTT.

The chain links TRBV24-1 to TRBJ2-6; no reliable D call. The CDR3 totals 12 residues. V lost 7 bases and J 6 bases, leaving 6 bases between the germline ends. Looked up from germline, CDR1 is KGHDR and CDR2 is SFDVKD. The CDR3 protein is CATSSEANVLTF. CDR3 DNA: TGTGCCACCAGCTCAGAGGCCAACGTCCTGACTTTC.

This chain links TRBV19 with TRBJ2-7, with a tentative D call TRBD1 (5 bases). Trimming took off 7 bases at V and 6 bases at J, with 16 bases between the two ends. Germline CDR1 reads LNHDA; CDR2 reads SQIVND (reference sequence). This CDR3 has 13 residues. CDR3 protein: CASKGQGEAEQYF. The DNA for the CDR3 is TGTGCCAGTAAGGGCCAGGGTGAAGCCGAGCAGTACTTC.

The chain has TRBV6-6 and TRBJ2-7; D possibly corresponds to TRBD1 (5 bases). CDR1 and CDR2 from the germline V gene are MNHNY and SVGAGI (reference sequence). The CDR3 totals 16 residues. V was pared by 2 bases and J by 2 bases, with 16 bases between. CDR3 bases: TGTGCCAGCAGTTACCCCAAGACAGCTAATACCTACGAGCAGTACTTC. It yields the protein CASSYPKTANTYEQYF.